These 32 T cell receptor beta chains were all obtained from the same sample, sequenced in a study of blood T cell repertoires in COVID-19. Data came from immunoSEQ multiplex PCR; TCRdb stores just in-frame clones and leaves some out. Seen here are 35,000 to 45,000 clones, over 75% observed once, and the top ten hold approximately 2.4%. Sequencing was carried out using peripheral blood. The receptor source for this set is a human donor in a cohort sampled during active COVID-19.

The gene calls are TRBV4-1 and TRBJ2-3, with a possible D match to TRBD2 (5 bases). Germline CDR1 is MGHRA and CDR2 is YSYEKL. Trimming shortened V by 0 bases and J by 4 bases, and 8 bases separated the two germline ends. The CDR3 spans 14 residues. The CDR3 reads CASSQDRGSDTQYF. CDR3 DNA sequence: TGCGCCAGCAGCCAAGACCGGGGTTCAGATACGCAGTATTTT.

This rearrangement joins TRBV2 to TRBJ2-5; TRBD2 aligns across 13 bases. Looked up from germline, CDR1 is SNHLY and CDR2 is FYNNEI. This CDR3 region has 17 residues. V dropped 6 bases and J dropped 2; count of bases not matched to a gene: 9. The CDR3 DNA reads as TGTGCCAGCAGGGACCCCGGACTAGCGGGGGAGCAAGAGACCCAGTACTTC. This translates into CASRDPGLAGEQETQYF.

J is TRBJ1-3 and V is TRBV21-1; the D call in the table, TRBD1, was not verified against the DNA. TRBV21-1 is reported as a pseudogene. The CDR3 length is 17 residues. DNA of the CDR3: TGTGCCAGCAGCACCTGGACCCAAGGGGACTCTGGAAACACCATATATTTT. It codes for CASSTWTQGDSGNTIYF.

The gene calls are TRBV10-3 and TRBJ2-7; 8 bases map to TRBD1. The CDR3 consists of 16 residues. V lost 4 bases to trimming and J lost 1 base; unmatched junction nucleotides: 9. Looked up from germline, CDR1 is ENHRY and CDR2 is SYGVKD. This chain's CDR3 is CAISVRQGFGSYEQYF. CDR3 nucleotide sequence: TGTGCCATCAGTGTACGACAGGGGTTTGGGTCCTACGAGCAGTACTTC.

The chain has TRBV30 and TRBJ1-2; TRBD1 is a possible D gene (6 bases). The CDR3 sequence is 12 residues long. V was trimmed by 5 bases and J by 4 bases, leaving 11 bases between them. Germline V gene sequence: CDR1 GTSNPN, CDR2 SVGIG (reference sequence). For the CDR3, the DNA is TGTGCCTGGGAGGCGGGGGCCTATGGCTACACCTTC. Amino acids: CAWEAGAYGYTF.

The chain employs TRBV5-4 and TRBJ1-6; TRBD1 aligns across 9 bases. Germline V lookup: CDR1 SGHNT, CDR2 YYREEE (reference sequence). This CDR3 has 16 amino acids. J was trimmed by 3 bases and V by 4 bases; bases with no gene match: 5. The CDR3 here is CASSPGTGNYNSPLHF. CDR3 coding DNA: TGTGCCAGCAGCCCCGGGACAGGGAACTATAATTCACCCCTCCACTTT.

This chain uses TRBV18 with TRBJ2-1, with 9 bases that match TRBD2. V was pared by 3 bases and J by 6 bases, with 9 bases of the junction left unmatched. Germline values: CDR1 KGHSH, CDR2 LQKENI. The CDR3 consists of 16 residues. The CDR3 DNA sequence: TGTGCCAGCTCACCGTCACAGAGCGGGGGGTCCAATGAGCAGTTCTTC. It translates to CASSPSQSGGSNEQFF. The full variable domain, its missing parts supplied by reference TRBV18 and TRBJ2-1, is NAGVMQNPRHLVRRRGQEARLRCSPMKGHSHVYWYRQLPEEGLKFMVYLQKENIIDESGMPKERFSAEFPKEGPSILRIQQVVRGDSAAYFCASSPSQSGGSNEQFFGPGTRLTVL.

In DNA, the CDR3 is TGTGCCAGCAGTTACGATGCTAGCGGGGGGAATGAGCAGTTCTTC. Encoded protein: CASSYDASGGNEQFF. This sequence joins TRBV6-6 and TRBJ2-1; 11 bases fit TRBD2. Per germline, CDR1 MNHNY and CDR2 SVGAGI (reference sequence). The V and J ends lost 2 bases and 7 bases, in that order; junction bases with no gene match: 4. The CDR3 loop spans 15 amino acids.

This clone appeared a single time. The chain carries TRBV11-2 and TRBJ2-1; 11 positions match TRBD1. CDR1 SGHAT and CDR2 FQNNGV come from the germline V gene. The CDR3 runs to 14 residues. With V trimmed by 5 bases and J by 10 bases, 7 bases remained unmatched. CDR3 bases: TGTGCCAGCAGCCAGGACAGGGGGCGCCGGGAGCAGTTCTTC. It codes for CASSQDRGRREQFF. Complete variable domain (other parts from reference TRBV11-2 and TRBJ2-1): EAGVAQSPRYKIIEKRQSVAFWCNPISGHATLYWYQQILGQGPKLLIQFQNNGVVDDSQLPKDRFSAERLKGVDSTLKIQPAKLEDSAVYLCASSQDRGRREQFFGPGTRLTVL.

The chain is built from TRBV3-1 (or the pseudogene TRBV3-2) and TRBJ2-5, with TRBD1 matching 11 bases. The CDR3 has 15 residues. In germline, CDR1 is LGHDT, CDR2 YNNKEL (reference sequence). The V and J ends lost 4 bases and 5 bases, in that order; junction bases with no gene match: 6. CDR3 protein: CASSPRTGGRETQYF. In DNA, the CDR3 is TGTGCCAGCAGCCCGCGGACAGGGGGCCGGGAGACCCAGTACTTC.

The genes are TRBV7-8 and TRBJ1-3, with D maybe TRBD1 (6 bases). V was trimmed by 5 bases and J by 2 bases, leaving 16 bases between them. The CDR3 is made up of 16 amino acids. The germline V gene encodes CDR1 SGHVS and CDR2 FQNEAQ. CDR3 loop: CASSPREGVTGNTIYF. Written as DNA, the CDR3 is TGTGCCAGCAGCCCCCGGGAGGGGGTTACTGGAAACACCATATATTTT.

The chain links TRBV18 to TRBJ1-2; 7 positions agree with TRBD1. Trimming took 3 bases from V and 7 from J; bases not matched to a gene: 2. The germline V gene has CDR1 KGHSH and CDR2 LQKENI. The CDR3 spans 12 residues. The CDR3 region has the DNA TGTGCCAGCTCACCCGACAGGGCTGGCTACACCTTC. This encodes CASSPDRAGYTF.

The chain recombines TRBV27 with TRBJ1-4; D is unresolved. V lost 2 bases, J lost 4 bases, and 17 bases lay in between. In germline, CDR1 is MNHEY, CDR2 SMNVEV (reference sequence). The CDR3 is 17 amino acids. CDR3 amino acids: CASSLDRSGRINEKLFF. The CDR3, as DNA: TGTGCCAGCAGTTTAGATCGCTCTGGCAGGATTAATGAAAAACTGTTTTTT. The whole variable domain, filled in from reference TRBV27 and TRBJ1-4, reads EAQVTQNPRYLITVTGKKLTVTCSQNMNHEYMSWYRQDPGLGLRQIYYSMNVEVTDKGDVPEGYKVSRKEKRNFPLILESPSPNQTSLYFCASSLDRSGRINEKLFFGSGTQLSVL.

The sample holds one count of this clone. The V gene is TRBV9, the J gene TRBJ1-2; 8 positions match TRBD1. V lost 4 bases and J lost 5; bases outside the gene matches: 13. In germline, CDR1 is SGDLS, CDR2 YYNGEE. There are 16 residues in the CDR3. The CDR3 loop reads CASSTLQGAYEYGYTF. The CDR3 DNA reads TGTGCCAGCAGCACCCTCCAGGGGGCCTATGAATATGGCTACACCTTC.

V usage is TRBV14 and J usage is TRBJ2-6; the D is unclear. This CDR3 has 18 amino acids. V shed 4 bases and J shed 0 bases, with 16 bases lying between them. Germline V gene lookup returns CDR1 SGHDN and CDR2 FVKESK. CDR3 sequence reads: CASSLRHPNFSGANVLTF. Written as DNA, the CDR3 is TGTGCCAGCAGCCTACGACATCCGAATTTCTCTGGGGCCAACGTCCTGACTTTC.

The V call is TRBV5-1, the J call TRBJ2-7; TRBD1 matches at 8 bases. Germline V lookup: CDR1 SGHRS, CDR2 YFSETQ. The V segment lost 4 bases and the J segment 0 bases; nucleotides outside the gene matches: 9. CDR3 length: 16 amino acids. This CDR3 reads CASSQKSTGASYEQYF. In nucleotides, the CDR3 is TGCGCCAGCAGCCAAAAATCGACAGGGGCCTCCTACGAGCAGTACTTC.

The chain joins TRBV19 to TRBJ1-5; perhaps TRBD1 as D (6 bases). The CDR3 runs to 17 residues. Trimming left V 7 bases short and J 1 base short, with 20 bases between. In germline, CDR1 is LNHDA, CDR2 SQIVND (reference sequence). DNA of the CDR3: TGTGCCAGTAATCGGGACACCAACCCGTGGAGCAATCAGCCCCAGCATTTT. Translated, it gives CASNRDTNPWSNQPQHF.

This clone has just one count. The rearrangement uses TRBV7-8 and TRBJ1-2; 10 nucleotides agree with TRBD1. This CDR3 has 15 amino acids. The J segment lost 8 bases and the V segment lost 2 bases, leaving 8 bases of the junction unmatched. Per the germline V gene, CDR1 is SGHVS and CDR2 is FQNEAQ. The CDR3 loop reads CASSLWDRGSLGYTF. DNA of the CDR3: TGTGCCAGCAGCTTATGGGACAGGGGATCCCTCGGCTACACCTTC.

The genes are TRBV7-2 and TRBJ1-6, with D unclear. The V end lost 1 base, the J end lost 6 bases, and 10 bases lay between the germline ends. The CDR3 length is 15 residues. Germline V lookup: CDR1 SGHTA, CDR2 FQGNSA. CDR3 coding DNA: TGTGCCAGCAGCTTAGTATTTCTAGGTAATTCACCCCTCCACTTT. This gives the protein CASSLVFLGNSPLHF.

V and J are TRBV27 and TRBJ1-5; the D gene is possibly TRBD1 (6 bases). The length of the CDR3 is 15 residues. Germline V gives CDR1 MNHEY, CDR2 SMNVEV (reference sequence). V was clipped by 2 bases and J by 4 bases, with 12 bases between them. The CDR3 region has the DNA TGTGCCAGCAGTTTAGGAACAGGGATGAATCAGCCCCAGCATTTT. The encoded protein is CASSLGTGMNQPQHF.

The rearrangement links TRBV9 to TRBJ1-6; 9 bases match TRBD1. V was clipped by 3 bases and J by 7 bases; unmatched bases: 2. The CDR3 is 14 amino acids. In germline, CDR1 is SGDLS, CDR2 YYNGEE. The chain's CDR3 is CASSGQGGNSPLHF. In nucleotides, the CDR3 is TGTGCCAGCAGCGGACAGGGGGGAAATTCACCCCTCCACTTT.

The chain has TRBV14 and TRBJ1-2, with 10 bases matching TRBD1. J was trimmed by 7 bases and V by 1 base; bases with no gene match: 3. The germline gives CDR1 SGHDN, CDR2 FVKESK. CDR3 length: 14 amino acids. The CDR3 coding sequence is TGTGCCAGCAGCCAAGGACAGGGGGCAATTGGCTACACCTTC. Its translation is CASSQGQGAIGYTF.

The chain combines TRBV7-8 with TRBJ2-7; possibly TRBD2 for D (5 bases). The CDR3 runs to 14 residues. The V and J ends lost 1 base and 6 bases respectively, with 13 bases between them. From germline, CDR1 is SGHVS and CDR2 FQNEAQ. The CDR3 spells CASSLGPRAGEQYF. CDR3 nucleotides: TGTGCCAGCAGCTTAGGCCCGAGGGCAGGCGAGCAGTACTTC.

The chain carries TRBV11-2 and TRBJ1-6; 7 bases are a match to TRBD1. V was clipped by 0 bases and J by 6 bases; unmatched bases: 2. From germline, CDR1 is SGHAT and CDR2 FQNNGV. CDR3 length equals 15 residues. CDR3: CASSLEQGFNSPLHF. The CDR3 region has the DNA TGTGCCAGCAGCTTAGAACAGGGGTTTAATTCACCCCTCCACTTT.

The chain combines TRBV5-1 with TRBJ1-4; D uncertain. The CDR3 covers 15 residues. With 1 base removed from V and 0 bases from J, the gap between germline ends came to 7 bases. Germline-derived CDR1 and CDR2 are SGHRS and YFSETQ. The DNA for the CDR3 is TGCGCCAGCAGCTTGACAGCTGCAACTAATGAAAAACTGTTTTTT. This sequence encodes CASSLTAATNEKLFF.

The chain uses TRBV6-5 and TRBJ2-7; D remains unclear. Germline loops: CDR1 MNHEY, CDR2 SVGAGI. CDR3 length equals 13 residues. V shed 1 base and J shed 1 base, with 5 bases lying between them. In DNA form, the CDR3 reads TGTGCCAGCAGTTACTTGGAGTCCTACGAGCAGTACTTC. Its protein is CASSYLESYEQYF.

The J gene is TRBJ2-7, the V gene TRBV4-1; 14 nucleotides line up with TRBD2. This CDR3 is built from 17 residues. The germline V gene has CDR1 MGHRA and CDR2 YSYEKL. The V segment lost 1 base and the J segment 0 bases; nucleotides outside the gene matches: 2. As DNA, the CDR3 is TGCGCCAGCAGCCAAGGACTAGCGGGGGGGCACTCCTACGAGCAGTACTTC. It is translated as CASSQGLAGGHSYEQYF.

The chain uses TRBV6-6 and TRBJ2-7; D is undetermined. This CDR3 comprises 12 residues. The V end was cut by 2 bases, the J end by 6 bases, with 8 bases between. The germline V gene has CDR1 MNHNY and CDR2 SVGAGI (reference sequence). CDR3 amino acids: CASSYQVSEQYF. CDR3 nucleotide sequence: TGTGCCAGCAGTTACCAGGTATCCGAGCAGTACTTC.

The chain couples TRBV21-1 to TRBJ1-2. TRBV21-1 counts as a pseudogene. The CDR3 has 16 residues. The CDR3 protein is CASSKFGSPSNYGYTF. The CDR3 nucleotides read TGTGCCAGCAGCAAGTTCGGGAGTCCATCTAACTATGGCTACACCTTC.

The chain is built from TRBV2 and TRBJ1-1, with D perhaps TRBD1 (5 bases). Germline V gene sequence: CDR1 SNHLY, CDR2 FYNNEI. Trimming stripped 8 bases from V and 5 bases from J, with 15 bases between. The CDR3 spans 13 residues. As DNA, the CDR3 is TGTGCCAGCGGACTGTCAGGGAGGACTGAAGCTTTCTTT. Residues: CASGLSGRTEAFF.

The V and J genes are TRBV12-5 and TRBJ2-2; D is perhaps TRBD2 (5 bases). The ends were cut back, 7 bases at V and 0 bases at J, with 6 bases in the middle. Germline V lookup: CDR1 LGHNT, CDR2 FRNRAP. The CDR3 extends over 13 amino acids. CDR3 in amino acids: CASAGTNTGELFF. The CDR3 DNA reads TGTGCTAGTGCCGGGACGAACACCGGGGAGCTGTTTTTT.

This sequence joins TRBV5-6 and TRBJ2-4; 7 bases are a match to TRBD1. Germline-derived CDR1 and CDR2 are SGHDT and YYEEEE. CDR3 length: 15 amino acids. After removal of 1 base from V and 4 bases from J, the junction contained 5 bases not matched to a gene. The CDR3 loop reads CASSLKGATKNIQYF. The CDR3 DNA sequence: TGTGCCAGCAGCTTGAAGGGGGCGACGAAAAACATTCAGTACTTC.